This TCR beta chain was recovered during a study of shared clonotypes between healthy human individuals. Method: immunoSEQ multiplex PCR; TCRdb's copy keeps in-frame clones and lacks some. Of roughly 2 million clones in the sample, 85% to 95% were seen once. The CDR3 is made up of 13 amino acids. V shed 1 base and J shed 7 bases, with 11 bases lying between them. The germline gives CDR1 SGHAT, CDR2 FQNNGV. All the donors were Caucasian adults who lived in Nashville, Tennessee. The chain recombines TRBV11-2 with TRBJ2-7; no firm D call. Sample: naive CD4+ T cells sorted from blood. Subset indicated: CD45RA+ positively selected. This TCR was recovered from a man between 18 and 35 years old in good health. CDR3 sequence reads: CASSLALIGEQYF. CDR3 nucleotides: TGTGCCAGCAGCTTAGCCCTGATAGGGGAGCAGTACTTC.